The present TCR beta chain was sequenced within a study of T cell clonotyping in hematopoietic cell transplantation. Points from the study as a whole: Broader posttransplant TCR repertoire diversity was predicted by graft donor and pretransplant recipient Inverse Simpson Index values.

V was clipped by 7 bases and J by 3 bases, with 22 bases between them. The CDR3 runs 17 residues. CDR1 and CDR2 from the germline V gene are SGDLS and YYNGEE. Sequencing used immunoSEQ multiplex PCR; TCRdb keeps in-frame clones, though not all of them. The data contain approximately 9,000 clones, around 97% of them singletons. This clone has a single count. The antigen is undetermined. The rearrangement joins TRBV9 to TRBJ1-4, with D unresolved. The receptor was derived from a male patient aged 55-69 years who had an allogeneic stem cell transplant from a related donor, so the T cells may come from the graft donor. Some clones in this sample may be carry-over from other donors' samples. The sequencing here drew on peripheral blood mononuclear cells, taken 100 days after allogeneic stem cell transplant. CDR3 protein: CASGRLGGGTPNEKLFF. CDR3 DNA sequence: TGTGCCAGCGGTAGGCTTGGAGGCGGTACCCCTAATGAAAAACTGTTTTTT.